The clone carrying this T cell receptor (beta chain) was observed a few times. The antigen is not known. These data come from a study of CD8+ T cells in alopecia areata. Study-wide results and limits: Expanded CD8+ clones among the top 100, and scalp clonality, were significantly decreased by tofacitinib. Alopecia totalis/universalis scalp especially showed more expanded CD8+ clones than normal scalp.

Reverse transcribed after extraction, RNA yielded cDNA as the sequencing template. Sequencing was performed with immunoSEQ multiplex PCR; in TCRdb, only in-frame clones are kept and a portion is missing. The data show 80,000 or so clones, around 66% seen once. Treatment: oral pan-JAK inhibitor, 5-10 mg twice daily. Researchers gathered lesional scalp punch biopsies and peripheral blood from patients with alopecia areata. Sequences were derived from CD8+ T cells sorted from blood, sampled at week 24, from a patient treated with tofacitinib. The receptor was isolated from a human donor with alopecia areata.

The CDR3 region is CSVEVTSGGADTQYF. CDR3 DNA: TGCAGCGTTGAAGTAACTAGCGGGGGAGCAGATACGCAGTATTTT. J is TRBJ2-3 and V is TRBV29-1, with 11 bases identical to TRBD2. Germline V gene lookup returns CDR1 SQVTM and CDR2 ANQGSEA. CDR3 length: 15 residues. The V and J ends lost 1 base and 4 bases, in that order; junction bases with no gene match: 4.